This T cell receptor (beta chain) was recorded in a study of blood T cell repertoires in COVID-19 (dated by TCRdb to about 2020). About the investigation overall: The collaborator samples originated in the United States, Italy and Spain and spanned the acute and convalescent phases of COVID-19. The prospective study material was composed of cDNA or gDNA derived from T cells, B-cell-depleted T cells, or PBMCs. The dataset comprised deeply sampled blood TCRbeta repertoires from subjects exposed to, actively infected with, or recovered from COVID-19. The repertoires were made available in a free public database intended to serve as a resource for research on the immune response to SARS-CoV-2. The samples were drawn from the first 160 participants of the ongoing ImmuneRACE study and from 1,200 or so subjects provided by 6 global collaborators. Nearly every sample came with metadata listing a de-identified subject ID, COVID-19 status, age in years and sex. HLA class I and class II types, where available, came from metadata supplied by the sample provider rather than from assay-based typing. Overall study outcomes, separate from this receptor: Clinical and demographic metadata were provided uncurated, with the amount varying by source and participant.

The immunoSEQ Assay, a bias-controlled multiplex PCR, was used to amplify TCRbeta CDR3 regions from genomic DNA. As for the authors' bioinformatics: Nucleated cell counts per sample were estimated from amplification of reference gene primers within the assay. To quantify the absolute abundance of each unique TCRbeta CDR3 rearrangement, sequence reads were collapsed and filtered. For each sample, productive Simpson clonality was calculated as the square root of Simpson's diversity index over productive rearrangements. In TCRdb, the immuneACCESS table is reduced to in-frame sequences with V and J assigned. These tables do not hold every clone; where another copy was compared, an unresolved V gene accounts for under half, and the others remain unexplained. V, J and clone size derive from that table, while D and trimming were established from the DNA sequence. This sample has approximately 26,000 clones in its table, and about 90% of those were observed once. Together, the top ten hold 2.5% to 3% of the sample.

The trim is 5 bases for V and 4 bases for J, with a gap of 6 bases between the germline ends. The CDR3 contains 11 residues, cysteine and phenylalanine counted. Only CDR3 DNA is held: 33 bases, read in frame from base 1. CDR1 is given as WSHSY and CDR2 as SAAADI, both from the germline V gene. To note about this clone: The specificity of this receptor is unknown. No base quality values were provided; no much bigger clone lies one nucleotide off.

The collaborating institutions used their own protocols to collect whole blood in K2EDTA tubes. Collaborator samples were shipped for TCRbeta analysis as frozen whole blood, isolated PBMCs, or DNA extracted from either sample type. The clonotype originates from a human donor in a cohort sampled during active COVID-19. The rearrangement joined TRBV10-2 to TRBJ2-7, with an unclear D gene assignment. The sequenced material came from peripheral blood. The CDR3 reads as follows: CASSRGYEQYF. The base sequence is TGCGCCAGCAGTAGAGGATACGAGCAGTACTTC.